The rows below give T cell receptor beta chains drawn from one sample of a study of shared clonotypes between healthy human individuals. Clones were read by immunoSEQ multiplex PCR, and TCRdb kept only the in-frame ones, dropping some. Here the sample spans a few million clones, more than 90% being singletons. The sequenced sample consisted of naive CD4+ T cells sorted from blood. The receptors shown here come from a man aged 18 to 30 in good health. Each CDR3 is given with its conserved first and last residue.

TRBJ1-3,14,TRBV9,CASSVDRAGNTIYF
TRBJ1-1,16,TRBV4-1,CASSQGTTGVNTEAFF
TRBJ2-3,13,TRBV6-5,CASSPLNLDTQYF
TRBJ2-2,13,TRBV18,CASSRDRTGELFF
TRBJ1-5,15,TRBV9,CASSQGLGGNQPQHF
TRBJ1-1,14,TRBV7-9,CASSLGDRNTEAFF
TRBJ1-1,14,TRBV6-4,CASRPNWVNTEAFF
TRBJ1-5,14,TRBV4-1,CASSQEWGAKPQHF
TRBJ2-5,14,TRBV5-4,CASRSYSGGETQYF
TRBJ2-1,15,TRBV18,CASSRPVGPVNEQFF